Below, 30 T cell receptor beta chains from the same sample are listed, as sequenced in a study of cytomegalovirus exposure and HLA in healthy donors. PCR primers comprised 60 Vbeta and 13 Jbeta primers. Here immunoSEQ multiplex PCR was the method, and the copy in TCRdb shows in-frame clones only, minus some. The top ten clones hold over 4% of a sample with about 130,000 clones, 73% of them seen once. What was sequenced was PBMCs. These receptors all stem from a man in his sixties in good health and CMV-seropositive.

V and J are TRBV9 and TRBJ2-1, with D possibly matching TRBD1 (5 bases). Germline-derived CDR1 and CDR2 are SGDLS and YYNGEE. CDR3 size: 15 residues. V lost 3 bases, J lost 5 bases, and 15 bases lay in between. CDR3 nucleotides: TGTGCCAGCAGCGCATCTAAAACAGGACACAATGAGCAGTTCTTC. Translating gives CASSASKTGHNEQFF. Combining the CDR3 with reference TRBV9 and TRBJ2-1 gives the whole variable domain DSGVTQTPKHLITATGQRVTLRCSPRSGDLSVYWYQQSLDQGLQFLIQYYNGEERAKGNILERFSAQQFPDLHSELNLSSLELGDSALYFCASSASKTGHNEQFFGPGTRLTVL.

V gene TRBV29-1 combines with J gene TRBJ2-7; D is uncertain. The CDR3 sequence is 12 residues long. Per germline, CDR1 SQVTM and CDR2 ANQGSEA. Trimming cost V 0 bases and J 2 bases, with 5 bases left between them. The chain's CDR3 is CSVEDKTYEQYF. CDR3 in DNA: TGCAGCGTTGAAGACAAAACCTACGAGCAGTACTTC.

The chain links TRBV19 to TRBJ2-5; 7 bases agree with TRBD1. The ends lost 10 bases at V and 5 bases at J; junction bases unmatched: 13. The CDR3 contains 14 residues. The germline V gene encodes CDR1 LNHDA and CDR2 SQIVND (reference sequence). The chain's CDR3 is CATRPGQFTETQYF. The CDR3 nucleotides are TGTGCCACGCGACCGGGACAGTTTACGGAGACCCAGTACTTC. Full variable domain (missing parts from reference TRBV19 and TRBJ2-5): DGGITQSPKYLFRKEGQNVTLSCEQNLNHDAMYWYRQDPGQGLRLIYYSQIVNDFQKGDIAEGYSVSREKKESFPLTVTSAQKNPTAFYLCATRPGQFTETQYFGPGTRLLVL.

J is TRBJ1-5 and V is TRBV28; D is unresolved. With 2 bases removed from V and 6 bases from J, the gap between germline ends came to 17 bases. Germline assignment: CDR1 MDHEN and CDR2 SYDVKM. This CDR3 region has 16 residues. The DNA for the CDR3 is TGTGCCAGCAGTTTAATCCGGGGAACGATGGTTCAGCCCCAGCATTTT. Amino acid sequence: CASSLIRGTMVQPQHF.

The chain links TRBV19 to TRBJ1-2, with D unclear. The CDR3 is made up of 12 amino acids. Looked up from germline, CDR1 is LNHDA and CDR2 is SQIVND (reference sequence). With 5 bases removed from V and 7 bases from J, the gap between germline ends came to 11 bases. CDR3 DNA sequence: TGTGCCAGTAGTCCCCGGAGCAGTGGCTACACCTTC. Protein product: CASSPRSSGYTF.

This chain connects TRBV14 to TRBJ2-7; tentatively, D is TRBD2 (6 bases). V dropped 2 bases and J dropped 0 bases, with 14 bases sitting between them. The CDR3 sequence is 16 residues long. Germline V lookup: CDR1 SGHDN, CDR2 FVKESK. In nucleotides, the CDR3 is TGTGCCAGCAGCCAAAAGGAGGGGTTTTTCTCCTACGAGCAGTACTTC. Translation gives CASSQKEGFFSYEQYF. The complete variable domain, with remaining parts taken from reference TRBV14 and TRBJ2-7, reads EAGVTQFPSHSVIEKGQTVTLRCDPISGHDNLYWYRRVMGKEIKFLLHFVKESKQDESGMPNNRFLAERTGGTYSTLKVQPAELEDSGVYFCASSQKEGFFSYEQYFGPGTRLTVT.

The chain has TRBV5-5 and TRBJ1-3; D not resolved. Germline loops: CDR1 SGHKS, CDR2 YYEKEE (reference sequence). V lost 2 bases to trimming and J lost 0 bases, with 9 bases between them. The CDR3 runs to 15 residues. CDR3 sequence reads: CASSLSLGSGNTIYF. In DNA, the CDR3 is TGTGCCAGCAGCTTATCGCTCGGCTCTGGAAACACCATATATTTT. Filled out from reference TRBV5-5 and TRBJ1-3, the complete variable domain reads DAGVTQSPTHLIKTRGQQVTLRCSPISGHKSVSWYQQVLGQGPQFIFQYYEKEERGRGNFPDRFSARQFPNYSSELNVNALLLGDSALYLCASSLSLGSGNTIYFGEGSWLTVV.

The chain carries TRBV21-1 and TRBJ1-5. TRBV21-1 is described as a pseudogene. There are 17 residues in the CDR3. CDR3 region: CASSKGIEENSNQPQHF. The CDR3 coding sequence is TGTGCCAGCAGCAAAGGAATAGAGGAGAATAGCAATCAGCCCCAGCATTTT.

J is TRBJ2-5 and V is TRBV5-1; TRBD1 aligns across 10 bases. This CDR3 contains 15 residues. Germline-derived CDR1 and CDR2 are SGHRS and YFSETQ. With V trimmed by 3 bases and J by 3 bases, 5 bases remained unmatched. DNA of the CDR3: TGCGCCAGCAGCTGGGGGACAGGGGCGGAAGAGACCCAGTACTTC. Its protein product is CASSWGTGAEETQYF.

The rearrangement joins TRBV6-5 to TRBJ1-2; 8 bases fit TRBD1. The germline V gene has CDR1 MNHEY and CDR2 SVGAGI. The CDR3 runs 15 residues. Unmatched junction bases numbered 9, after V lost 5 bases and J lost 4 bases. In DNA, the CDR3 is TGTGCCAGCAGTCCCCAGGGGGCTCGGAGCTATGGCTACACCTTC. It codes for CASSPQGARSYGYTF.

The rearrangement joins TRBV5-1 to TRBJ1-2; TRBD1 agrees at 7 bases. After removal of 3 bases from V and 5 bases from J, the junction contained 10 bases not matched to a gene. Germline CDR1 reads SGHRS; CDR2 reads YFSETQ. The CDR3 loop spans 15 amino acids. The CDR3 spells CASSWDSSDLYGYTF. The CDR3 DNA follows: TGCGCCAGCAGCTGGGACAGCTCTGATTTGTATGGCTACACCTTC. The complete variable domain, with remaining parts taken from reference TRBV5-1 and TRBJ1-2, reads KAGVTQTPRYLIKTRGQQVTLSCSPISGHRSVSWYQQTPGQGLQFLFEYFSETQRNKGNFPGRFSGRQFSNSRSEMNVSTLELGDSALYLCASSWDSSDLYGYTFGSGTRLTVV.

The chain's CDR3 is CAWSLPQGHSPLHF. The CDR3, as DNA: TGTGCCTGGAGTCTCCCCCAGGGGCACTCACCCCTCCACTTT. The chain recombines TRBV30 with TRBJ1-6; a possible D gene is TRBD1 (6 bases). CDR3 length equals 14 residues. V gave up 2 bases and J gave up 10 bases, with 15 bases separating them. Germline values: CDR1 GTSNPN, CDR2 SVGIG (reference sequence).

The J gene is TRBJ2-3, the V gene TRBV27; D not certain. Trimming removed 5 bases at V and 2 bases at J, with 11 bases between. This CDR3 region has 14 residues. Germline lookup yields CDR1 MNHEY and CDR2 SMNVEV (reference sequence). CDR3 coding DNA: TGTGCCAGCAGTGTGATACTGTCCACAGATACGCAGTATTTT. It translates to CASSVILSTDTQYF.

The chain has TRBV18 and TRBJ2-7; 9 positions match TRBD1. Trimming cost V 3 bases and J 6 bases; bases outside gene matches: 6. Germline CDR1 KGHSH, CDR2 LQKENI. CDR3 length: 14 residues. CDR3 region: CASSPPGQGVEQYF. CDR3 nucleotide sequence: TGTGCCAGCTCACCGCCGGGACAGGGTGTCGAGCAGTACTTC.

Only a few counts were recorded for this clone. The V and J genes are TRBV2 and TRBJ2-3, with 8 bases identical to TRBD2. Germline lookup yields CDR1 SNHLY and CDR2 FYNNEI. CDR3 length: 14 residues. V lost 8 bases, J lost 8 bases, and 12 bases stayed unmatched. The CDR3 DNA reads as TGTGCCAGCGGAGCGGGGGCCCGGACGGGTACGCAGTATTTT. Its translation is CASGAGARTGTQYF.

V usage is TRBV5-1 and J usage is TRBJ1-1; perhaps TRBD1 as D (5 bases). The germline gives CDR1 SGHRS, CDR2 YFSETQ. Trimming left V 5 bases short and J 3 bases short, with 14 bases between. The CDR3 extends over 14 amino acids. The CDR3 nucleotides read TGCGCCAGCAGACTGTCCAGGGTGGACACTGAAGCTTTCTTT. Residues: CASRLSRVDTEAFF.

The CDR3 loop reads CASSFSAGGADTQYF. The DNA for the CDR3 is TGTGCCAGCAGTTTTTCAGCGGGGGGGGCAGATACGCAGTATTTT. J is TRBJ2-3 and V is TRBV27, with TRBD2 identical over 10 bases. CDR3 length equals 15 residues. Per germline, CDR1 MNHEY and CDR2 SMNVEV (reference sequence). The ends lost 3 bases at V and 4 bases at J; junction bases unmatched: 4.

V is TRBV19 and J is TRBJ1-2; 9 bases fit TRBD1. The V gene end was trimmed by 7 bases and the J gene end by 12 bases; junction bases not matched to a gene: 15. Germline V gives CDR1 LNHDA, CDR2 SQIVND (reference sequence). The CDR3 runs 14 residues. The CDR3 protein is CASNKQGAEGGHTF. The CDR3 region has the DNA TGTGCCAGTAACAAACAGGGGGCAGAGGGCGGCCACACCTTC.

The chain couples TRBV7-2 to TRBJ2-5, with D maybe TRBD1 (6 bases). The CDR3 consists of 13 residues. Trimming pared 5 bases from V and 3 bases from J, leaving 10 bases between. Germline lookup yields CDR1 SGHTA and CDR2 FQGNSA. The CDR3 region has the DNA TGTGCCAGCAGCGGGGCAGGGGAAGAGACCCAGTACTTC. Its protein product is CASSGAGEETQYF.

This clone is a singleton in its sample. V usage is TRBV7-3 and J usage is TRBJ2-4; D possibly corresponds to TRBD2 (5 bases). Trimming pared 2 bases from V and 8 bases from J, leaving 10 bases between. The germline V gene has CDR1 SGHTA and CDR2 FQGTGA. The CDR3 is 13 amino acids. The CDR3 DNA sequence: TGTGCCAGCAGCTTAGGTCCGGAGGACATTCAGTACTTC. It translates to CASSLGPEDIQYF.

The chain has TRBV21-1 and TRBJ2-1; the table gives TRBD1 as D, unverified against the DNA. TRBV21-1 is reported as a pseudogene. This CDR3 is 18 amino acids long. CDR3 DNA: TGTGCCAGCAGCAACCCTGAAGCAAACAGGAGCTCCTACAATGAGCAGTTCTTC. Translating gives CASSNPEANRSSYNEQFF.

This chain joins TRBV30 and TRBJ1-2; maybe TRBD1 (6 bases). V lost 3 bases to trimming and J lost 0 bases, with 17 bases between them. This CDR3 is built from 16 residues. Germline V CDR1 and CDR2: GTSNPN, SVGIG (reference sequence). The CDR3 nucleotides are TGTGCCTGGAGGACTCCGGGACACACCACTAACTATGGCTACACCTTC. Its protein product is CAWRTPGHTTNYGYTF.

The CDR3 spells CAISELGSGSYGNTIYF. CDR3 sequence (DNA): TGTGCCATCAGTGAGTTAGGGTCGGGAAGCTATGGAAACACCATATATTTT. V usage is TRBV10-3 and J usage is TRBJ1-3; D not resolved. The length of the CDR3 is 17 residues. Germline CDR1 ENHRY, CDR2 SYGVKD. V dropped 1 base and J dropped 3 bases, with 16 bases sitting between them.

The gene calls are TRBV10-3 and TRBJ1-4, with D possibly TRBD1 on 5 matching bases. V was clipped by 8 bases and J by 3 bases, with 7 bases between them. CDR1 and CDR2 (germline): ENHRY, SYGVKD. This CDR3 has 12 residues. The CDR3 nucleotides read TGTGCCATCGGGGGGGCTAATGAAAAACTGTTTTTT. Protein: CAIGGANEKLFF.

This chain uses TRBV10-3 with TRBJ2-5; possibly TRBD1 for D (5 bases). This CDR3 contains 14 residues. Between the trimmed V and J ends, which lost 0 bases and 2 bases, there was a span of 7 bases. Germline V gene sequence: CDR1 ENHRY, CDR2 SYGVKD. The CDR3 DNA reads TGTGCCATCAGTGAGTCGCAGGGACAAGAGACCCAGTACTTC. Translation gives CAISESQGQETQYF.

This clone has a handful of counts. V gene TRBV9 combines with J gene TRBJ2-5; D is unclear. The germline V and J ends were trimmed by 1 base and 3 bases, with 13 bases remaining between them. The CDR3 covers 15 residues. CDR1 and CDR2 (germline): SGDLS, YYNGEE. The CDR3 spells CASSVSPILEETQYF. In DNA form, the CDR3 reads TGTGCCAGCAGCGTAAGTCCCATCTTAGAAGAGACCCAGTACTTC.

The CDR3 loop reads CASSIPTGGTEAFF. CDR3 bases: TGTGCCAGTAGTATCCCCACAGGGGGCACTGAAGCTTTCTTT. The chain combines TRBV19 with TRBJ1-1, with 8 nucleotides matching TRBD1. CDR3 length: 14 residues. Germline V gives CDR1 LNHDA, CDR2 SQIVND (reference sequence). V trimming: 3 bases; J trimming: 4 bases; junction bases outside the gene matches: 4.

This chain uses TRBV2 with TRBJ2-3; tentative D call: TRBD2 (6 bases). The CDR3 extends over 12 amino acids. From germline, CDR1 is SNHLY and CDR2 FYNNEI. V was cut by 7 bases and J by 6 bases, with 11 bases left in between. The CDR3 reads CASTGRWDTQYF. Written as DNA, the CDR3 is TGTGCCAGCACAGGGAGGTGGGATACGCAGTATTTT. The whole variable domain, remainder taken from reference TRBV2 and TRBJ2-3, is EPEVTQTPSHQVTQMGQEVILRCVPISNHLYFYWYRQILGQKVEFLVSFYNNEISEKSEIFDDQFSVERPDGSNFTLKIRSTKLEDSAMYFCASTGRWDTQYFGPGTRLTVL.

V is TRBV9 and J is TRBJ1-4, with 9 positions matching TRBD1. J gave up 3 bases and V 4 bases, and 4 bases lay outside the gene matches. Germline V lookup: CDR1 SGDLS, CDR2 YYNGEE. CDR3 length: 15 amino acids. CDR3 sequence reads: CASSPRQGANEKLFF. DNA of the CDR3: TGTGCCAGCAGCCCGAGACAGGGGGCTAATGAAAAACTGTTTTTT. Full variable domain (rest looked up from reference TRBV9 and TRBJ1-4): DSGVTQTPKHLITATGQRVTLRCSPRSGDLSVYWYQQSLDQGLQFLIQYYNGEERAKGNILERFSAQQFPDLHSELNLSSLELGDSALYFCASSPRQGANEKLFFGSGTQLSVL.

Points on this clone: Other nucleotide sequences in the sample specify the same CDR3. V usage is TRBV28 and J usage is TRBJ1-5, with a tentative D call TRBD1 (6 bases). Trimming removed 6 bases at V and 4 bases at J, with 10 bases between. Germline V gene sequence: CDR1 MDHEN, CDR2 SYDVKM. The CDR3 runs 13 residues. The CDR3 sequence: CASSQGGNQPQHF. The CDR3 nucleotides are TGTGCCAGCAGCCAAGGGGGAAATCAGCCCCAGCATTTT.